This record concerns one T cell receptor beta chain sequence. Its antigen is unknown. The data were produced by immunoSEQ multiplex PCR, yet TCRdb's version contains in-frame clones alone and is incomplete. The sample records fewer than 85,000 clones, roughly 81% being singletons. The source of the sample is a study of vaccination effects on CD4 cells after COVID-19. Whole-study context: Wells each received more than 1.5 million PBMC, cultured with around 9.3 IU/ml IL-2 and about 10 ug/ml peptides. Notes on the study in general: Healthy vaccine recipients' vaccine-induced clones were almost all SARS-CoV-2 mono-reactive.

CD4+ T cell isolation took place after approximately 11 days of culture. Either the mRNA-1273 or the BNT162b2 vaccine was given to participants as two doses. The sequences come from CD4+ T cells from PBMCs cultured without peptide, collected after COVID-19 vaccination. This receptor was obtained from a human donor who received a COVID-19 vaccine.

CDR3 coding DNA: TGCGCCAGCAGCTTAGGTTCAGGGAAAGATCCCGAAGCTTTCTTT. This gives the protein CASSLGSGKDPEAFF. This chain joins TRBV5-1 and TRBJ1-1; TRBD1 is a possible D gene (5 bases). The germline V gene has CDR1 SGHRS and CDR2 YFSETQ. CDR3 size: 15 residues. V shed 2 bases and J shed 8 bases, with 19 bases lying between them. Filled out from reference TRBV5-1 and TRBJ1-1, the complete variable domain reads KAGVTQTPRYLIKTRGQQVTLSCSPISGHRSVSWYQQTPGQGLQFLFEYFSETQRNKGNFPGRFSGRQFSNSRSEMNVSTLELGDSALYLCASSLGSGKDPEAFFGQGTRLTVV.